This T cell receptor beta chain appears in the sequencing data of a study of brain T cells in children with intractable seizures. Study-level findings and limits: Pre- and post-surgery blood differed in depth, so pre-surgery absences may be undersampling.

Libraries were prepared by immunoSEQ multiplex PCR; TCRdb keeps only in-frame clonotypes and omits some of them. Of about 20,000 clones in the sample, 85% to 95% are singletons; the top ten hold about 6.8%. In the case of this clone: Its antigen is still unknown.

The sequenced cases were selected for having the highest brain T cell transcript signatures. Looked up from germline, CDR1 is SGHNT and CDR2 is YYREEE (reference sequence). This CDR3 is 13 amino acids long. Trimming stripped 2 bases from V and 0 bases from J, with 4 bases between. Sequenced material: peripheral blood, taken at surgery. The TCR was taken from a boy aged 5 to 17 with focal cortical dysplasia and intractable seizures. The chain combines TRBV5-4 with TRBJ2-3; no clear D gene. The CDR3: CASSFPSTDTQYF. The CDR3 region has the DNA TGTGCCAGCAGCTTCCCAAGCACAGATACGCAGTATTTT.